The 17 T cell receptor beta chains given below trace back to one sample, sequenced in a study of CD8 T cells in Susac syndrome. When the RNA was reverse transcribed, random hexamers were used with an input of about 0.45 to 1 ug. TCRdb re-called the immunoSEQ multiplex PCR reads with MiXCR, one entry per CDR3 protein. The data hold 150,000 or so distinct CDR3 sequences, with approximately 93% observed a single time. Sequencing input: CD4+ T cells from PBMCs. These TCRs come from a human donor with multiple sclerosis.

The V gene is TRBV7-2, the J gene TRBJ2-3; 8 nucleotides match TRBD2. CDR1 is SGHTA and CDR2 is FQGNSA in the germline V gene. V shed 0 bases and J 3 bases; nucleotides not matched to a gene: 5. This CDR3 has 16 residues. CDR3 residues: CASSLAQASGTDTQYF. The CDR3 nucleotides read TGTGCCAGCAGCTTAGCCCAGGCTAGCGGGACAGATACGCAGTATTTT.

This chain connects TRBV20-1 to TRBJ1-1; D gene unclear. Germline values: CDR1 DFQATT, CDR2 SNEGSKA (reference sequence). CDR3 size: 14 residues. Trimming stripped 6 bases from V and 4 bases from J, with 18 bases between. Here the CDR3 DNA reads TGCAGTGCCCAAGTCGGGCCAGTATTCACTGAAGCTTTCTTT. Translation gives CSAQVGPVFTEAFF.

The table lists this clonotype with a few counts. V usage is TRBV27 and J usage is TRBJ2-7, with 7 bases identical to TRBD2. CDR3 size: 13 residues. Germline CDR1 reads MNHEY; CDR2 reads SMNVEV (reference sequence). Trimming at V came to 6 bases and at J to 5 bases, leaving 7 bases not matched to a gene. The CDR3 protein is CASRSGLDNEQYF. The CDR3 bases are TGTGCCAGCAGGTCTGGACTAGACAACGAGCAGTACTTC.

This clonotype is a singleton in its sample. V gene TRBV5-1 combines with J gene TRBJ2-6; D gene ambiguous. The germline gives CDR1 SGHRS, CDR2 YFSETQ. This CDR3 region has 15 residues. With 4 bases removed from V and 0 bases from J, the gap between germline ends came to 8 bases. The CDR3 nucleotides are TGCGCCAGCAGCCATGTCGGCTCTGGGGCCAACGTCCTGACTTTC. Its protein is CASSHVGSGANVLTF.

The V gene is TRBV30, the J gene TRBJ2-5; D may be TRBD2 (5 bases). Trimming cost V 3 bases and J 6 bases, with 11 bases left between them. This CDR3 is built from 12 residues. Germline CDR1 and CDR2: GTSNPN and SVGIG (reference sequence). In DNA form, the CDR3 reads TGTGCCTGGAGGCTACTAGAAAAGACCCAGTACTTC. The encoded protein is CAWRLLEKTQYF.

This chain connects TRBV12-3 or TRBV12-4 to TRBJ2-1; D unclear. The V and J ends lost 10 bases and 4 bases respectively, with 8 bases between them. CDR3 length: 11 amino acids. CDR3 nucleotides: TGTGCCACCTCAGTTTACAATGAGCAGTTCTTC. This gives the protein CATSVYNEQFF.

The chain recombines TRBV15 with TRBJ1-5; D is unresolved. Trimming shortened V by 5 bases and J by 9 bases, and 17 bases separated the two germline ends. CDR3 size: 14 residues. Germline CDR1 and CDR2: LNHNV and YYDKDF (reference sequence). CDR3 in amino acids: CATSPEGTEVPQHF. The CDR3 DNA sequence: TGTGCCACCAGCCCCGAAGGCACGGAGGTGCCCCAGCATTTT.

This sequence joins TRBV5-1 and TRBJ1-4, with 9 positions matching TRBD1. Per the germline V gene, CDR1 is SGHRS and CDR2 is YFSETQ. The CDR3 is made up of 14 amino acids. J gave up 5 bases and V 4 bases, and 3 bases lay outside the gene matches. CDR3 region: CASSRTGDNEKLFF. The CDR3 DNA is TGCGCCAGCAGCAGGACAGGGGACAATGAAAAACTGTTTTTT.

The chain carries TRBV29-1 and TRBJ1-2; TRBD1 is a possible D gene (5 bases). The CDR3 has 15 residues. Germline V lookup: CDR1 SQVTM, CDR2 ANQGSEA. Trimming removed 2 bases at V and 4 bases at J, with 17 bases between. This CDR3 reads CSVEITGSGGYGYTF. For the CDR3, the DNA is TGCAGCGTTGAAATTACAGGCTCGGGGGGCTATGGCTACACCTTC.

The CDR3 region has the DNA TGTGCCAGCAGCGGACAGGGGGGGGCTAACTATGGCTACACCTTC. Protein sequence: CASSGQGGANYGYTF. The chain joins TRBV9 to TRBJ1-2, with 9 bases lining up with TRBD1. CDR1 and CDR2 (germline): SGDLS, YYNGEE. The CDR3 runs 15 residues. V dropped 3 bases and J dropped 0; count of bases not matched to a gene: 3. Drawing the rest from reference TRBV9 and TRBJ1-2, the complete variable domain is DSGVTQTPKHLITATGQRVTLRCSPRSGDLSVYWYQQSLDQGLQFLIQYYNGEERAKGNILERFSAQQFPDLHSELNLSSLELGDSALYFCASSGQGGANYGYTFGSGTRLTVV.

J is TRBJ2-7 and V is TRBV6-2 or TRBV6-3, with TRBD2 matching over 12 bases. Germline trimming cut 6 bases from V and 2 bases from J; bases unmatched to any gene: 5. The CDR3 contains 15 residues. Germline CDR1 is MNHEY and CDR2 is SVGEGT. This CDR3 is CASRLRLAGAYEQYF. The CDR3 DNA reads TGTGCCAGCAGGTTGAGACTAGCGGGGGCCTACGAGCAGTACTTC.

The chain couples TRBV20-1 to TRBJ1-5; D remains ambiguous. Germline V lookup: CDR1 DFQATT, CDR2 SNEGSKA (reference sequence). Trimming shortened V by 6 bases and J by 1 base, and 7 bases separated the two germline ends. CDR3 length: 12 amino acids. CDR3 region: CSALESNQPQHF. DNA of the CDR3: TGCAGTGCACTAGAGAGCAATCAGCCCCAGCATTTT.

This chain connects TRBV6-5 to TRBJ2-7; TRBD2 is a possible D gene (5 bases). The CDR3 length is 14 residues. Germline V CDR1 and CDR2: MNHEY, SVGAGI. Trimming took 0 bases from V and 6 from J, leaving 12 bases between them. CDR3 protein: CASSYSGALSEQYF. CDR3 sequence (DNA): TGTGCCAGCAGTTACTCGGGAGCTCTCTCCGAGCAGTACTTC.

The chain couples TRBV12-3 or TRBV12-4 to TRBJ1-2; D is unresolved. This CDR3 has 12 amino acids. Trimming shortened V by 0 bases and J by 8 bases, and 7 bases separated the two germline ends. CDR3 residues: CASSLAATGYTF. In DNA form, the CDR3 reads TGTGCCAGCAGTTTAGCGGCAACCGGCTACACCTTC.

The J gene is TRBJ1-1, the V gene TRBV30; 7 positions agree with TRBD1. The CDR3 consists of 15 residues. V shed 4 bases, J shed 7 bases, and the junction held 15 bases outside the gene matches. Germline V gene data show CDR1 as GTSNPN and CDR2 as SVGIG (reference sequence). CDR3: CAWKGYPTRDSEAFF. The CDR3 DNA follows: TGTGCCTGGAAGGGTTATCCGACCCGGGACAGTGAAGCTTTCTTT.

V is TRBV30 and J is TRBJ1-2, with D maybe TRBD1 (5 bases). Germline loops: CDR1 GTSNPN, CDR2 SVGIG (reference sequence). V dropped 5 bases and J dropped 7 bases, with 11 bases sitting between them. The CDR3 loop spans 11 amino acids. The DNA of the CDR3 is TGTGCCTGGTGGGACCGGGGTGGCTACACCTTC. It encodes CAWWDRGGYTF.

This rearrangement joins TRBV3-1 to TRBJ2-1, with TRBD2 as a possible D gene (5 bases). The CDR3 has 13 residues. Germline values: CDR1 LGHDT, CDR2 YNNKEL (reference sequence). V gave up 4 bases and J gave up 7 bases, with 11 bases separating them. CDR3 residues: CASSLRAVNEQFF. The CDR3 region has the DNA TGTGCCAGCAGCCTAAGAGCGGTTAATGAGCAGTTCTTC.